The present T cell receptor (beta chain) was sequenced within a study of blood T cell repertoires in COVID-19. Study in general: The analysed material was cDNA or gDNA that came from T cells, B-cell-depleted T cells, or PBMCs.

The assay was immunoSEQ multiplex PCR, and TCRdb's table has in-frame clones only and misses some. The sample has under 200,000 clones; 80% are singletons. Per germline, CDR1 MGHRA and CDR2 YSYEKL. V shed 4 bases and J 6 bases; nucleotides not matched to a gene: 4. This CDR3 has 13 residues. In this sample, this clone turned up a few times. The chain couples TRBV4-1 to TRBJ2-3, with 7 bases aligning to TRBD2. The material sequenced was PBMCs or T cells enriched from blood (not recorded which). The receptor's source is a woman aged 60 to 75 who had recovered from COVID-19. This chain's CDR3 is CASSLGTTDTQYF. CDR3 nucleotides: TGCGCCAGCAGCCTAGGGACTACGGATACGCAGTATTTT.